This T cell receptor beta chain was observed in a study of cytomegalovirus exposure and HLA in healthy donors. With respect to this clone: Antigen: not known.

Produced via immunoSEQ multiplex PCR; TCRdb's table is partial and in-frame only. This sample has 250,000 to 400,000 clones, with over 75% found just once. Study results and caveats: Reports credit the classifier with highly specific, highly sensitive diagnosis of cytomegalovirus status.

Sample: PBMCs. The TCR was taken from a young man in good health and CMV-seronegative.

The CDR3 sequence: CASSAAGTALNTEAFF. The CDR3 DNA reads TGTGCCAGCAGCGCCGCCGGGACAGCTTTAAACACTGAAGCTTTCTTT. The chain employs TRBV7-9 and TRBJ1-1, with 7 nucleotides matching TRBD1. The germline V gene encodes CDR1 SEHNR and CDR2 FQNEAQ (reference sequence). CDR3 size: 16 residues. The J segment lost 2 bases and the V segment lost 5 bases, leaving 11 bases of the junction unmatched.